These 4 T cell receptor beta chains originate from one sample sequenced in a study of OX40 agonist ivuxolimab in advanced cancers. Sequencing used immunoSEQ multiplex PCR; TCRdb keeps in-frame clones, though not all of them. The profile shows approximately 59,000 clones, 75% to 90% of them singletons. Specimen: CD4+ or CD8+ T cells sorted from blood, collected in a trial of the OX40 agonist ivuxolimab. The receptors shown here come from an adult with an advanced solid tumor such as melanoma, head and neck, liver or kidney cancer.

The chain carries TRBV6-5 and TRBJ1-5, with D tentatively TRBD1 (6 bases). Germline values: CDR1 MNHEY, CDR2 SVGAGI. The CDR3 contains 14 residues. Trimming took 6 bases from V and 7 from J, leaving 16 bases between them. CDR3 residues: CASRPRGGRQPQHF. The CDR3 DNA follows: TGTGCCAGCAGGCCGAGGGGGGGCCGGCAGCCCCAGCATTTT.

The V gene is TRBV18, the J gene TRBJ2-1, with 15 bases that match TRBD2. V lost 3 bases to trimming and J lost 10 bases; unmatched junction nucleotides: 7. Germline-derived CDR1 and CDR2 are KGHSH and LQKENI. CDR3 length: 16 residues. CDR3 nucleotide sequence: TGTGCCAGCTCACCCCCGGGACTAGCGGGAGGAGACGAGCAGTTCTTC. Translated, it gives CASSPPGLAGGDEQFF.

The V and J genes are TRBV2 and TRBJ1-5; D call uncertain. The CDR3 spans 11 residues. V was cut by 3 bases and J by 10 bases, with 7 bases left in between. CDR1 is SNHLY, CDR2 FYNNEI, per germline. The CDR3: CASSDNGPQHF. In nucleotides, the CDR3 is TGTGCCAGCAGTGATAACGGTCCCCAGCATTTT.

This sequence joins TRBV30 and TRBJ2-3; D gene uncertain. The V and J ends lost 2 bases and 7 bases respectively, with 4 bases between them. Looked up from germline, CDR1 is GTSNPN and CDR2 is SVGIG (reference sequence). The CDR3 covers 10 residues. This chain's CDR3 is CAWSSYTQYF. The DNA of the CDR3 is TGTGCCTGGAGTTCGTATACGCAGTATTTT.